The clone carrying this T cell receptor (beta chain) was detected a few times. The CDR3 totals 16 residues. Trimming took 5 bases from V and 4 from J; bases not matched to a gene: 11. Germline-derived CDR1 and CDR2 are SGHTA and FQGNSA. The data derive from a study of T-cell reconstitution after alpha-beta-depleted transplantation in children. Preparing the TCRbeta library involved the use of unique molecular identifiers. TCRdb re-derived calls from the PCR reads in MiXCR, one entry per CDR3 protein. Of 250,000 to 350,000 distinct CDR3 sequences listed, roughly 9.5% were seen once; the top ten hold around a tenth.

This receptor was taken from a human donor who donated a stem cell graft to a child with SCID. V is TRBV7-2 and J is TRBJ1-3, with 7 positions matching TRBD1. The sequenced sample was PBMCs from the stem cell graft donor, obtained from the stem cell graft. The CDR3 sequence is CASSVAGAGGGNTIYF. DNA of the CDR3: TGTGCCAGCAGCGTCGCGGGTGCAGGGGGGGGAAACACCATATATTTT.